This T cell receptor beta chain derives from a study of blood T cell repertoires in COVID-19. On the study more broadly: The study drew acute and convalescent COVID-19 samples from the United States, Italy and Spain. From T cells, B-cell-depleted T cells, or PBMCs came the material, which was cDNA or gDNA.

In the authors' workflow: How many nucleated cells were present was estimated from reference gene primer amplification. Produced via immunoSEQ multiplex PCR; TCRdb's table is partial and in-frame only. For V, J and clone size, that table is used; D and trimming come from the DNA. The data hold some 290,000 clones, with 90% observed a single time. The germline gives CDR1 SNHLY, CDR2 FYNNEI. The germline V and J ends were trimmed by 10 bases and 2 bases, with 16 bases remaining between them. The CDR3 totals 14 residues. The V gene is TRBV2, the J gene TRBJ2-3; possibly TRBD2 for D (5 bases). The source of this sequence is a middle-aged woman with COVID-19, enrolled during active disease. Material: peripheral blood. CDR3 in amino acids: CATPRRGNTDTQYF. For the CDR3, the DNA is TGTGCCACCCCGAGACGGGGAAACACAGATACGCAGTATTTT.